The 20 T cell receptor beta chains in this list originate from one sample, sequenced in a study of identical twins. TCRdb fed the 5' RACE reads into MiXCR, producing one record per CDR3 protein. The sample includes 1.5 million to 2 million distinct CDR3 sequences, roughly a third of them seen just once. Sequencing was done on a sample of cord blood. Receptors were obtained from a newborn girl in good health.

The chain is built from TRBV19 and TRBJ1-5; TRBD1 might be the D (5 bases). Trimming pared 3 bases from V and 5 bases from J, leaving 14 bases between. This CDR3 is built from 15 residues. Looked up from germline, CDR1 is LNHDA and CDR2 is SQIVND (reference sequence). The CDR3 DNA reads as TGTGCCAGTAGTATCGGCAGGGCATGGGATCAGCCCCAGCATTTT. Translation: CASSIGRAWDQPQHF.

The chain joins TRBV30 to TRBJ2-3; D may correspond to TRBD1 or TRBD2 (6 bases each). The CDR3 loop spans 10 amino acids. V was cut by 8 bases and J by 12 bases, with 15 bases left in between. Per the germline V gene, CDR1 is GTSNPN and CDR2 is SVGIG (reference sequence). The CDR3 DNA sequence: TGTGCCGCGGGACATCGGCTCCAGTATTTT. It specifies CAAGHRLQYF. The full variable domain, in which reference TRBV30 and TRBJ2-3 provide the parts outside the CDR3, is SQTIHQWPATLVQPVGSPLSLECTVEGTSNPNLYWYRQAAGRGLQLLFYSVGIGQISSEVPQNLSASRPQDRQFILSSKKLLLSDSGFYLCAAGHRLQYFGPGTRLTVL.

This clonotype was picked up a small number of times. The DNA for the CDR3 is TGTGCCAGCAACCCGGGGATAGCCAAAAACATTCAGTACTTC. It specifies CASNPGIAKNIQYF. This chain uses TRBV6-1 with TRBJ2-4; the D gene is possibly TRBD2 (5 bases). The CDR3 is 14 amino acids. From germline, CDR1 is MNHNS and CDR2 SASEGT. V gave up 7 bases and J gave up 0 bases, with 10 bases separating them.

The sample holds a few counts of this clonotype. The chain carries TRBV7-8 and TRBJ2-7; tentative D call: TRBD1 (5 bases). Looked up from germline, CDR1 is SGHVS and CDR2 is FQNEAQ. Trimming cost V 5 bases and J 0 bases, with 11 bases left between them. The CDR3 is made up of 14 amino acids. CDR3 coding DNA: TGTGCCAGCAGCACACGACAGTTCTCCTACGAGCAGTACTTC. Its protein product is CASSTRQFSYEQYF.

This clonotype was seen at least ten times. The V call is TRBV2, the J call TRBJ2-7; D possibly corresponds to TRBD1 (5 bases). Germline assignment: CDR1 SNHLY and CDR2 FYNNEI. Trimming removed 2 bases at V and 0 bases at J, with 8 bases between. This CDR3 has 14 residues. CDR3 amino acids: CASSEQGPSYEQYF. In DNA form, the CDR3 reads TGTGCCAGCAGTGAACAGGGCCCCTCCTACGAGCAGTACTTC.

This clonotype was seen only a few times. This chain links TRBV5-6 with TRBJ2-1; 8 bases align to TRBD1. The CDR3 runs to 15 residues. Germline lookup yields CDR1 SGHDT and CDR2 YYEEEE. The V segment lost 3 bases and the J segment 4 bases; nucleotides outside the gene matches: 6. CDR3 nucleotide sequence: TGTGCCAGCAGCTCCCGGGACAGGCCATACAATGAGCAGTTCTTC. This encodes CASSSRDRPYNEQFF.

Only a few counts were recorded for this clonotype. The genes are TRBV5-6 and TRBJ2-3; D uncertain. Germline CDR1 reads SGHDT; CDR2 reads YYEEEE. V lost 3 bases and J 6 bases, leaving 11 bases between the germline ends. CDR3 length equals 13 residues. The chain's CDR3 is CASSSSRLDTQYF. The CDR3 DNA is TGTGCCAGCAGCTCGTCGCGGTTGGATACGCAGTATTTT.

This clonotype was counted only a few times. The chain carries TRBV3-1 and TRBJ2-5, with D maybe TRBD2 (6 bases). Germline V CDR1 and CDR2: LGHDT, YNNKEL (reference sequence). The V end lost 5 bases, the J end lost 3 bases, and 16 bases lay between the germline ends. This CDR3 comprises 15 residues. The CDR3 DNA is TGTGCCAGCAGCACTCGAGCGGGCGGAAAAGAGACCCAGTACTTC. This translates into CASSTRAGGKETQYF.

The J gene is TRBJ2-1, the V gene TRBV6-2 or TRBV6-3; tentatively, D is TRBD2 (6 bases). Trimming took off 4 bases at V and 0 bases at J, with 10 bases between the two ends. Germline lookup yields CDR1 MNHEY and CDR2 SVGEGT. This CDR3 has 15 residues. In DNA form, the CDR3 reads TGTGCCAGCAGTTCGGGAGTCCCCTCCTACAATGAGCAGTTCTTC. This sequence encodes CASSSGVPSYNEQFF.

This chain connects TRBV20-1 to TRBJ1-1; D ambiguous. This CDR3 is 18 amino acids long. Trimming left V 1 base short and J 0 bases short, with 21 bases between. Germline V gives CDR1 DFQATT, CDR2 SNEGSKA (reference sequence). The CDR3 is CSARVSMPRVRMNTEAFF. In nucleotides, the CDR3 is TGCAGTGCTAGAGTCAGCATGCCCCGGGTCCGCATGAACACTGAAGCTTTCTTT.

V and J are TRBV24-1 and TRBJ2-3; D not certain. V was trimmed by 4 bases and J by 2 bases, leaving 6 bases between them. Germline V lookup: CDR1 KGHDR, CDR2 SFDVKD. CDR3 length: 13 amino acids. The CDR3 loop reads CATSEQFTDTQYF. CDR3 nucleotides: TGTGCCACCAGTGAACAGTTCACAGATACGCAGTATTTT.

The rearrangement uses TRBV7-2 and TRBJ1-2; D is undetermined. Between the trimmed V and J ends, which lost 2 bases and 1 base, there was a span of 23 bases. The length of the CDR3 is 19 residues. CDR1 and CDR2 from the germline V gene are SGHTA and FQGNSA. CDR3 amino acids: CASSLRSPGPSSFNYGYTF. The CDR3 nucleotides are TGTGCCAGCAGCTTAAGGAGCCCGGGTCCTTCTTCTTTTAACTATGGCTACACCTTC.

CDR3 DNA: TGTGCCAGCTCCCTATTCGTCGGGGCCGGCACTGAAGCTTTCTTT. This translates into CASSLFVGAGTEAFF. The rearrangement joins TRBV18 to TRBJ1-1; tentative D call: TRBD1 (5 bases). Germline V gene lookup returns CDR1 KGHSH and CDR2 LQKENI. V shed 6 bases and J shed 4 bases, with 18 bases lying between them. There are 15 residues in the CDR3.

This clonotype was detected a few times. The chain recombines TRBV12-3 or TRBV12-4 with TRBJ1-6; 9 bases agree with TRBD1. Unmatched junction bases numbered 11, after V lost 5 bases and J lost 9 bases. This CDR3 comprises 16 residues. CDR3 amino acids: CASSARGQGRSSPLHF. CDR3 nucleotide sequence: TGTGCCAGCAGTGCCCGAGGACAGGGGAGGAGTTCACCCCTCCACTTT.

CDR3 nucleotides: TGTGCCAGCAGCTTGTCTACTACTAGCGGCACAGATACGCAGTATTTT. Protein product: CASSLSTTSGTDTQYF. The chain employs TRBV7-2 and TRBJ2-3; TRBD2 matches at 7 bases. This CDR3 comprises 16 residues. Germline trimming cut 3 bases from V and 1 base from J; bases unmatched to any gene: 7. Germline V gene lookup returns CDR1 SGHTA and CDR2 FQGNSA.

The chain joins TRBV7-2 to TRBJ2-3, with TRBD2 matching 7 bases. The CDR3 consists of 16 residues. J lost 1 base, V lost 5 bases, and 9 bases had no gene match. Germline values: CDR1 SGHTA, CDR2 FQGNSA. The CDR3 DNA reads TGTGCCAGCAGCCCCGGGGGGAGGAGTGGCACAGATACGCAGTATTTT. This gives the protein CASSPGGRSGTDTQYF.

This clonotype was detected a few times. The chain links TRBV7-2 to TRBJ1-2, with D hard to call. Trimming shortened V by 0 bases and J by 4 bases, and 9 bases separated the two germline ends. The CDR3 runs to 14 residues. Germline V gene data show CDR1 as SGHTA and CDR2 as FQGNSA. The chain's CDR3 is CASSLADRLYGYTF. CDR3 bases: TGTGCCAGCAGCTTAGCGGACCGGCTCTATGGCTACACCTTC.

This clonotype was seen a few times. The genes are TRBV7-9 and TRBJ2-3; 7 bases map to TRBD1. Trimming cost V 5 bases and J 5 bases; bases outside gene matches: 13. CDR3 length: 16 amino acids. Germline CDR1 reads SEHNR; CDR2 reads FQNEAQ (reference sequence). This chain's CDR3 is CASSPTTGLVRDTQYF. The CDR3 bases are TGTGCCAGCAGCCCCACGACAGGGCTTGTCAGAGATACGCAGTATTTT.

This clonotype was seen a few times. The chain links TRBV27 to TRBJ1-5; D unresolved. Trimming pared 5 bases from V and 0 bases from J, leaving 11 bases between. CDR1 and CDR2 (germline): MNHEY, SMNVEV (reference sequence). The CDR3 consists of 15 residues. For the CDR3, the DNA is TGTGCCAGCAGTCGCCGGAGCTATAGCAATCAGCCCCAGCATTTT. This codes for CASSRRSYSNQPQHF.

In regard to this clonotype: A read error is likely, as this CDR3 ends without the conserved phenylalanine or tryptophan. The chain links TRBV20-1 to TRBJ2-7; perhaps D is TRBD1 or TRBD2 (5 bases each). Germline lookup yields CDR1 DFQATT and CDR2 SNEGSKA (reference sequence). CDR3 length: 13 amino acids. V was trimmed by 4 bases and J by 2 bases, leaving 12 bases between them. CDR3 residues: CSATGPGPYEQYS. The DNA for the CDR3 is TGCAGTGCTACGGGGCCAGGGCCCTACGAGCAGTACTCC.